Described below is a single T cell receptor beta chain sequence and its context. The data are from a study of blood T cell repertoires in COVID-19. Whole-study context: Specimens from acute and convalescent COVID-19 originated in the United States, Italy and Spain. PBMCs, B-cell-depleted T cells, or T cells provided the cDNA or gDNA that made up the material.

CDR3 length: 16 residues. Germline V lookup: CDR1 SGHDT, CDR2 YYEEEE. The germline V and J ends were trimmed by 0 bases and 0 bases, with 7 bases remaining between them. Source study methods: Estimated nucleated cell counts came from reference gene primer amplification. Profiling relied on immunoSEQ multiplex PCR, and the TCRdb table lists in-frame clones only, not all of them. D and trimming come from the DNA, and the V and J calls and clone size come from that table. This table holds about 66,000 clones, about 80% found once. This clonotype was sampled from a man aged 55 to 70 with acute or convalescent COVID-19. The material sequenced was peripheral blood. This sequence joins TRBV5-6 and TRBJ1-6; D gene uncertain. This CDR3 is CASSLGLSSYNSPLHF. The CDR3 DNA reads TGTGCCAGCAGCTTGGGGTTGAGCTCCTATAATTCACCCCTCCACTTT. Full variable domain (missing parts from reference TRBV5-6 and TRBJ1-6): DAGVTQSPTHLIKTRGQQVTLRCSPKSGHDTVSWYQQALGQGPQFIFQYYEEEERQRGNFPDRFSGHQFPNYSSELNVNALLLGDSALYLCASSLGLSSYNSPLHFGNGTRLTVT.